Sequencing of this TCR beta chain was carried out in a study of neurological immune-mediated disorders. The time point is: longitudinal time-point 2. TCRdb reprocessed the 5' RACE reads with MiXCR, giving one entry per CDR3 protein. The sample carries tens of thousands of distinct CDR3 sequences, more than 7.5% recorded once. With 3 bases clipped from V and 2 bases from J, the junction kept 0 bases outside the gene matches. Germline CDR1 SGHTA, CDR2 FQGTGA. The CDR3 totals 14 residues. In this sample, this clonotype turned up many times. The receptor's source is a man under 40 in good health. V gene TRBV7-3 combines with J gene TRBJ1-3, with 8 bases aligning to TRBD1. Material: PBMCs. CDR3 loop: CASSLDRAGNTIYF. CDR3 coding DNA: TGTGCCAGCAGCTTGGACAGGGCTGGAAACACCATATATTTT.